A selection of T cell receptor beta chains follows, all from one sample in a study of PD-L1 blockade in urothelial cancer. Only in-frame clones appear in the TCRdb table, and some are missing; sequencing was by immunoSEQ multiplex PCR. Here the sample spans tens of thousands of clones, 80% being singletons. The sequencing used PBMCs, collected around atezolizumab (anti-PD-L1) treatment. These receptors were obtained from a man between 60 and 70 years old with urothelial cancer. Each CDR3 is given with its conserved first and last residue. The D gene is left open where the match is weak. The listing skips clone size in some rows; elsewhere it reads once, few, many or a size class.

d_gene: .
j_gene: TRBJ1-1
v_gene: TRBV25-1
abundance: .
CDR3nt: TGTGCCAGCAGAGATAACCTAATGAACACTGAAGCTTTCTTT
CDR3aa: CASRDNLMNTEAFF

d_gene: .
j_gene: TRBJ2-6
v_gene: TRBV6-8
abundance: .
CDR3nt: TGTGCCAGCATGGGACTCGACGTCCTGACTTTC
CDR3aa: CASMGLDVLTF

d_gene: .
j_gene: TRBJ1-3
v_gene: TRBV7-9
abundance: .
CDR3nt: TGTGCCAGCAGCTTAGGGGGGGTTACTGGAAACACCATATATTTT
CDR3aa: CASSLGGVTGNTIYF

d_gene: TRBD1
j_gene: TRBJ1-2
v_gene: TRBV6-1
abundance: .
CDR3nt: TGTGCCAGCAGTGCGGACAGGAAATATGGCTACACCTTC
CDR3aa: CASSADRKYGYTF

d_gene: .
j_gene: TRBJ1-1
v_gene: TRBV6-4
abundance: .
CDR3nt: TGTGCCAGAAAACACAGGGCTCTAACTGAAGCTTTCTTT
CDR3aa: CARKHRALTEAFF

d_gene: TRBD2
j_gene: TRBJ2-5
v_gene: TRBV9
abundance: .
CDR3nt: TGTGCCAGCAGCGTAGGGCTAGCGGAGGGGGAGACCCAGTACTTC
CDR3aa: CASSVGLAEGETQYF

d_gene: TRBD2
j_gene: TRBJ2-1
v_gene: TRBV19
abundance: .
CDR3nt: TGTGCCAGTAGTATAGAGGGACTAGCGGGGAAGCAGTTCTTC
CDR3aa: CASSIEGLAGKQFF

d_gene: .
j_gene: TRBJ2-3
v_gene: TRBV18
abundance: .
CDR3nt: TGTGCCAGCTCACCACGGGCTACCACAGATACGCAGTATTTT
CDR3aa: CASSPRATTDTQYF

d_gene: TRBD1
j_gene: TRBJ1-2
v_gene: TRBV19
abundance: medium-sized
CDR3nt: TGTGCCAGTAGTATAGACGCGGGACAGGAGCCTTATGGCTACACCTTC
CDR3aa: CASSIDAGQEPYGYTF

d_gene: .
j_gene: TRBJ1-5
v_gene: TRBV6-1
abundance: .
CDR3nt: TGTGCCAGCAGTGATTCGGGCAATCAGCCCCAGCATTTT
CDR3aa: CASSDSGNQPQHF

d_gene: TRBD1
j_gene: TRBJ1-1
v_gene: TRBV5-1
abundance: .
CDR3nt: TGCGCCAGCAGCCCCGGACAGGGCGGTGGGAGGACTGAAGCTTTCTTT
CDR3aa: CASSPGQGGGRTEAFF

d_gene: .
j_gene: TRBJ2-3
v_gene: TRBV18
abundance: .
CDR3nt: TGTGCCAGCTCGACAGGATTCACAGATACGCAGTATTTT
CDR3aa: CASSTGFTDTQYF

d_gene: .
j_gene: TRBJ2-1
v_gene: TRBV19
abundance: once
CDR3nt: TGTGCCAGTAGTTCAGGAGGGGACTACAATGAGCAGTTCTTC
CDR3aa: CASSSGGDYNEQFF

d_gene: .
j_gene: TRBJ1-5
v_gene: TRBV7-8
abundance: few
CDR3nt: TGTGCCAGCAGCCTGAACACCGATCAGCCCCAGCATTTT
CDR3aa: CASSLNTDQPQHF

d_gene: TRBD1
j_gene: TRBJ1-6
v_gene: TRBV6-5
abundance: many
CDR3nt: TGTGCCAGCAGGGGGGACAGCGTAAATTCACCCCTCCACTTT
CDR3aa: CASRGDSVNSPLHF

d_gene: .
j_gene: TRBJ2-7
v_gene: TRBV7-2
abundance: .
CDR3nt: TGTGCCAGCAGCTTAGTTCACAGGCTTACCTACGAGCAGTACTTC
CDR3aa: CASSLVHRLTYEQYF

d_gene: TRBD1
j_gene: TRBJ1-2
v_gene: TRBV5-1
abundance: .
CDR3nt: TGCGCCAGCAGCGTTTCAGGGGGCGCCGACTATGGCTACACCTTC
CDR3aa: CASSVSGGADYGYTF

d_gene: .
j_gene: TRBJ2-1
v_gene: TRBV19
abundance: few
CDR3nt: TGTGCCAGTAGTATTGGGCAGCTCTCCTACAATGAGCAGTTCTTC
CDR3aa: CASSIGQLSYNEQFF

d_gene: .
j_gene: TRBJ2-7
v_gene: TRBV18
abundance: .
CDR3nt: TGTGCCAGCTCAACCCTGGACGGGAGCTCCTACGAGCAGTACTTC
CDR3aa: CASSTLDGSSYEQYF

d_gene: .
j_gene: TRBJ2-3
v_gene: TRBV11-2
abundance: .
CDR3nt: TGTGCCAGCAGCCTATCACTACAGGGAGCGCAGTATTTT
CDR3aa: CASSLSLQGAQYF

d_gene: .
j_gene: TRBJ2-2
v_gene: TRBV27
abundance: few
CDR3nt: TGTGCCAGCCGCTTGACGGCGGGACCCTCAAGAACCGGGGAGCTGTTTTTT
CDR3aa: CASRLTAGPSRTGELFF

d_gene: TRBD1
j_gene: TRBJ1-5
v_gene: TRBV19
abundance: .
CDR3nt: TGTGCCAGTAGTATAGGAGGGGACAGTCAGCAGCCCCAGCATTTT
CDR3aa: CASSIGGDSQQPQHF

d_gene: .
j_gene: TRBJ2-5
v_gene: TRBV7-9
abundance: few
CDR3nt: TGTGCCAGCAGCCCTGACAGGCTGGAGACCCAGTACTTC
CDR3aa: CASSPDRLETQYF

d_gene: TRBD2
j_gene: TRBJ2-4
v_gene: TRBV11-2
abundance: few
CDR3nt: TGTGCCAGCAGGGACACTAGGGCGGGGGACATTCAGTACTTC
CDR3aa: CASRDTRAGDIQYF

d_gene: .
j_gene: TRBJ2-7
v_gene: TRBV5-1
abundance: .
CDR3nt: TGCGCCAGCAGCTTGGTGAGACAGCACGAGCAGTACTTC
CDR3aa: CASSLVRQHEQYF

d_gene: TRBD2
j_gene: TRBJ2-2
v_gene: TRBV5-4
abundance: .
CDR3nt: TGTGCCAGCAGCAATTTAGCGGGGGGATTGGCCGGGGAGCTGTTTTTT
CDR3aa: CASSNLAGGLAGELFF

d_gene: TRBD1
j_gene: TRBJ2-7
v_gene: TRBV29-1
abundance: .
CDR3nt: TGCAGCGTCGGCGGGACAGGCTTCTACGAGCAGTACTTC
CDR3aa: CSVGGTGFYEQYF

d_gene: .
j_gene: TRBJ1-2
v_gene: TRBV5-6
abundance: .
CDR3nt: TGTGCCAGCAGCTTGGACGTTGCTATGGGCTACACCTTC
CDR3aa: CASSLDVAMGYTF